The entry that follows covers one TCR beta chain sequence. Its antigen is currently unknown. Repertoires were generated with immunoSEQ multiplex PCR, while TCRdb's copy carries only in-frame clones and drops some. Among about 83,000 clones listed, around 86% were seen once. This CDR3 is 15 amino acids long. The V gene's germline CDR1 is WNHNN and CDR2 SYGVQD (reference sequence). V was clipped by 8 bases and J by 4 bases, with 20 bases between them. The source of the sample is a study of T cell responses to AZD1222 COVID-19 vaccine. Overall study: Second doses that came at about 4 or about 12 weeks were put together.

Findings and limits, study-wide: Reportedly, nearly half the spike-specific TCRs target unmutated variant regions. There were mostly white British donors and more females than males, and clonal diversity was possibly underestimated. Vaccine-associated CD4 TCRs spanned spike, dominant at 160-218 and 743-854.

Sequencing used peripheral blood, obtained on day 0 of AZD1222 vaccination. The sequence was obtained from an adult in good health. The genes are TRBV10-1 and TRBJ1-1; a possible D gene is TRBD1 (6 bases). The CDR3 DNA reads as TGCGCCAGCTCTCTGGATCCCACAGGGACCACTGAAGCTTTCTTT. Translating it yields CASSLDPTGTTEAFF.